Below are 24 T cell receptor beta chains sequenced from a single sample in a study of T-cell memory formation after mild COVID-19. MiXCR was run by TCRdb on the 5' RACE reads, yielding one entry per CDR3 protein. The sample contains hundreds of thousands of distinct CDR3 sequences, about a sixth of which appear only once. Sequencing was carried out using PBMCs or a T cell subset sorted from them (not recorded which). Source of these receptors: a man aged 18 to 35 who had mild COVID-19 (a few samples of this study predate the infection). Cell type and time point are not known.

The rearrangement links TRBV7-9 to TRBJ1-4, with D possibly matching TRBD1 (5 bases). The germline gives CDR1 SEHNR, CDR2 FQNEAQ (reference sequence). V lost 5 bases and J lost 7, with 17 bases in between. This CDR3 spans 15 amino acids. The DNA of the CDR3 is TGTGCCAGCAGCCCCTCTGGTGGGACGGGTGAAAAACTGTTTTTT. Protein sequence: CASSPSGGTGEKLFF.

The chain recombines TRBV4-1 with TRBJ2-2, with a tentative D call TRBD2 (6 bases). The CDR3 consists of 16 residues. Between the trimmed V and J ends, which lost 7 bases and 0 bases, there was a span of 15 bases. The germline V gene has CDR1 MGHRA and CDR2 YSYEKL. In DNA, the CDR3 is TGCGCCAGCAAAAGTGGAGGGAACACGAACACCGGGGAGCTGTTTTTT. This codes for CASKSGGNTNTGELFF.

The table lists this clonotype with many counts. The rearrangement joins TRBV3-1 to TRBJ2-7; a possible D gene is TRBD2 (7 bases). CDR1 LGHDT and CDR2 YNNKEL come from the germline V gene (reference sequence). This CDR3 is built from 16 residues. Trimming stripped 3 bases from V and 6 bases from J, with 21 bases between. The CDR3 reads CASSHEGGLGSSEQYF. The DNA of the CDR3 is TGTGCCAGCAGCCATGAGGGGGGGCTCGGATCCAGCGAGCAGTACTTC.

This clonotype was found a few times. The chain uses TRBV3-2 and TRBJ2-7. TRBV3-2 is an annotated pseudogene. This CDR3 contains 13 residues. As DNA, the CDR3 is TGTGCCAGCAGCCAAGATTGCACCTACGAGCAGTACTTC. It is translated as CASSQDCTYEQYF.

J is TRBJ1-1 and V is TRBV6-5; 7 bases align to TRBD1. The CDR3 totals 14 residues. V dropped 5 bases and J dropped 7; count of bases not matched to a gene: 10. The germline CDR1 and CDR2 sequences are MNHEY and SVGAGI. The CDR3 DNA is TGTGCCAGCAGTATTCCCGGGACAGAGGGTGAAGCTTTCTTT. It is translated as CASSIPGTEGEAFF.

This clonotype was counted a few times. J is TRBJ2-4 and V is TRBV7-9; D possibly uses TRBD1 or TRBD2 (5 bases each). Trimming shortened V by 8 bases and J by 6 bases, and 17 bases separated the two germline ends. From germline, CDR1 is SEHNR and CDR2 FQNEAQ (reference sequence). CDR3 length: 14 amino acids. This chain's CDR3 is CASRGMQGRNIQYF. The CDR3 bases are TGTGCCAGCCGAGGAATGCAGGGACGAAACATTCAGTACTTC.

The chain recombines TRBV12-5 with TRBJ2-5; D uncertain. V lost 2 bases, J lost 0 bases, and 16 bases lay in between. This CDR3 contains 17 residues. Germline CDR1 LGHNT, CDR2 FRNRAP. The CDR3: CASGLSVTEKYQETQYF. In DNA form, the CDR3 reads TGTGCTAGTGGTTTGTCCGTTACAGAGAAATACCAAGAGACCCAGTACTTC.

This clonotype was seen a few times. The chain links TRBV5-6 to TRBJ2-5; 7 bases agree with TRBD1. The J segment lost 1 base and the V segment lost 3 bases, leaving 3 bases of the junction unmatched. Germline V gene lookup returns CDR1 SGHDT and CDR2 YYEEEE. This CDR3 has 14 amino acids. The CDR3 DNA sequence: TGTGCCAGCAGCTCCCACAGGGGCCAAGAGACCCAGTACTTC. Encoded protein: CASSSHRGQETQYF.

This clonotype was recorded a few times. The V gene is TRBV19, the J gene TRBJ1-1; D might be TRBD1 (6 bases). Germline CDR1 and CDR2: LNHDA and SQIVND (reference sequence). The CDR3 runs 15 residues. Trimming left V 0 bases short and J 1 base short, with 9 bases between. The chain's CDR3 is CASSIDGQSNTEAFF. DNA of the CDR3: TGTGCCAGTAGTATAGATGGACAGTCGAACACTGAAGCTTTCTTT.

A note on this clonotype: Germline is not matched at one junction end, which may reflect a read error. The CDR3 is CASSSSGGSETQYF. As DNA, the CDR3 is TGTGCTAGCAGCTCTAGCGGGGGATCAGAGACCCAGTACTTC. The rearrangement uses TRBV7-7 and TRBJ2-5, with 10 bases lining up with TRBD2. Germline CDR1 and CDR2: SSHAT and FNYEAQ (reference sequence). CDR3 length: 14 residues.

Many counts were recorded for this clonotype. The chain joins TRBV18 to TRBJ2-1; D remains ambiguous. V was shortened by 3 bases and J by 5 bases, with 8 bases between the two germline ends. Germline V CDR1 and CDR2: KGHSH, LQKENI. The length of the CDR3 is 13 residues. The CDR3 sequence: CASSPTQNNEQFF. CDR3 DNA sequence: TGTGCCAGCTCACCCACACAGAACAATGAGCAGTTCTTC.

The count of this clonotype is one. The chain is built from TRBV2 and TRBJ2-7, with unresolved D. The CDR3 spans 10 residues. With 8 bases removed from V and 3 bases from J, the gap between germline ends came to 5 bases. In germline, CDR1 is SNHLY, CDR2 FYNNEI. The CDR3 region has the DNA TGTGCCAGCGGGATCTACGAGCAGTACTTC. Encoded protein: CASGIYEQYF. Together with reference TRBV2 and TRBJ2-7, the CDR3 gives the full variable domain: EPEVTQTPSHQVTQMGQEVILRCVPISNHLYFYWYRQILGQKVEFLVSFYNNEISEKSEIFDDQFSVERPDGSNFTLKIRSTKLEDSAMYFCASGIYEQYFGPGTRLTVT.

This clonotype was observed a handful of times. CDR3 nucleotides: TGTGCCAGCAGCTTCGGAGGGGGGGGAGAGACCCAGTACTTC. Its protein is CASSFGGGGETQYF. This chain uses TRBV5-6 with TRBJ2-5; TRBD2 might be the D (7 bases). Trimming stripped 2 bases from V and 4 bases from J, with 12 bases between. The CDR3 totals 14 residues. Germline lookup yields CDR1 SGHDT and CDR2 YYEEEE.

This clonotype has just a few counts. The rearrangement uses TRBV20-1 and TRBJ2-7, with D unclear. The germline V and J ends were trimmed by 3 bases and 2 bases, with 11 bases remaining between them. The length of the CDR3 is 13 residues. Germline CDR1 DFQATT, CDR2 SNEGSKA (reference sequence). The CDR3 region is CSASDQSPYEQYF. The CDR3 DNA sequence: TGCAGTGCTAGCGACCAGTCCCCCTACGAGCAGTACTTC.

DNA for the CDR3: TGTGCCATCGGTTCCGGGAATTCACCCCTCCACTTT. Translation: CAIGSGNSPLHF. The chain has TRBV10-3 and TRBJ1-6; D gene ambiguous. The V end lost 8 bases, the J end lost 7 bases, and 9 bases lay between the germline ends. The CDR3 covers 12 residues. From germline, CDR1 is ENHRY and CDR2 SYGVKD.

With respect to this clonotype: A junction end diverges from the germline sequence, so it may reflect a read error. The J gene is TRBJ2-1, the V gene TRBV6-2 or TRBV6-3, with no clear D. This CDR3 has 12 residues. Germline lookup yields CDR1 MNHEY and CDR2 SVGEGT. The chain's CDR3 is CDSSYSPIEQFF. The CDR3 bases are TGTGACAGCAGTTACTCTCCGATTGAGCAGTTCTTC.

This clonotype was detected a few times. This sequence joins TRBV18 and TRBJ2-2, with 8 nucleotides matching TRBD1. The germline V gene encodes CDR1 KGHSH and CDR2 LQKENI. V lost 2 bases to trimming and J lost 7 bases; unmatched junction nucleotides: 6. The CDR3 has 15 residues. Written as DNA, the CDR3 is TGTGCCAGCTCACCAAGCGACAGGGGATACGGGGAGCTGTTTTTT. Amino acid sequence: CASSPSDRGYGELFF.

V usage is TRBV24-1 and J usage is TRBJ2-7; no definite D call. CDR1 KGHDR and CDR2 SFDVKD come from the germline V gene. This CDR3 region has 11 residues. V lost 4 bases to trimming and J lost 2 bases, with 2 bases between them. CDR3 nucleotide sequence: TGTGCCACCAGTGACGCCTACGAGCAGTACGTC. It specifies CATSDAYEQYV.

V gene TRBV6-2 or TRBV6-3 combines with J gene TRBJ2-7; D remains unclear. The germline V gene encodes CDR1 MNHEY and CDR2 SVGEGT. The CDR3 runs 14 residues. With 4 bases removed from V and 2 bases from J, the gap between germline ends came to 12 bases. The CDR3 region has the DNA TGTGCCAGCAGTTCTCCCGTTCCCCCCTACGAGCAGTACTTC. Its translation is CASSSPVPPYEQYF.

CDR3 residues: CASSPTPGQPEAFF. CDR3 bases: TGTGCCAGCAGCCCTACTCCGGGACAGCCTGAAGCTTTCTTT. The V call is TRBV7-2, the J call TRBJ1-1, with 7 nucleotides matching TRBD1. The J segment lost 6 bases and the V segment lost 5 bases, leaving 9 bases of the junction unmatched. The CDR3 extends over 14 amino acids. The germline V gene encodes CDR1 SGHTA and CDR2 FQGNSA.

In this sample, this clonotype turned up a few times. V and J are TRBV20-1 and TRBJ1-2; D call uncertain. Germline assignment: CDR1 DFQATT and CDR2 SNEGSKA (reference sequence). CDR3 length: 10 amino acids. Trimming removed 0 bases at V and 8 bases at J, with 4 bases between. DNA for the CDR3: TGCAGTGCTAGAGATGTCGGCTACACCTTC. Its protein is CSARDVGYTF.

The genes are TRBV6-5 and TRBJ1-5; 11 bases are shared with TRBD1. This CDR3 region has 15 residues. Germline V gene data show CDR1 as MNHEY and CDR2 as SVGAGI. V trimming: 5 bases; J trimming: 7 bases; junction bases outside the gene matches: 7. The CDR3 sequence: CASSPRGQGAQPQHF. The CDR3 nucleotides read TGTGCCAGCAGTCCCCGCGGACAGGGGGCCCAGCCCCAGCATTTT.

This chain links TRBV24-1 with TRBJ2-1; D is uncertain. CDR3 length equals 14 residues. Trimming took 4 bases from V and 2 from J, leaving 8 bases between them. The germline gives CDR1 KGHDR, CDR2 SFDVKD. CDR3 nucleotide sequence: TGTGCCACCAGTGACGCTGGTACCTACAATGAGCAGTTCTTC. Translation: CATSDAGTYNEQFF.

This clonotype occurred a few times. The V call is TRBV10-3, the J call TRBJ1-4; D remains unclear. This CDR3 is 13 amino acids long. The V end was cut by 3 bases, the J end by 4 bases, with 6 bases between. Germline CDR1 is ENHRY and CDR2 is SYGVKD. The CDR3 DNA is TGTGCCATCAGTGACGGGCGTAATGAAAAACTGTTTTTT. Translated, it gives CAISDGRNEKLFF.